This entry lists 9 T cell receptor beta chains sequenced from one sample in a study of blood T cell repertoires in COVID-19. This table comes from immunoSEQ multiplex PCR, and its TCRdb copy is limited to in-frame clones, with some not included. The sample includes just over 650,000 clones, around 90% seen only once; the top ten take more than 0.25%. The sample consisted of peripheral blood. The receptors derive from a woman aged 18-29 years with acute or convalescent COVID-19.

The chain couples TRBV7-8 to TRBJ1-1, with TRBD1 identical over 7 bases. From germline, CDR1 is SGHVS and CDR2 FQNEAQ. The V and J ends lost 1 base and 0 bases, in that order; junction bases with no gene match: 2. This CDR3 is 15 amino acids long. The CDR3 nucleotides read TGTGCCAGCAGCTTAGTGACAGGGCTGAACACTGAAGCTTTCTTT. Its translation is CASSLVTGLNTEAFF.

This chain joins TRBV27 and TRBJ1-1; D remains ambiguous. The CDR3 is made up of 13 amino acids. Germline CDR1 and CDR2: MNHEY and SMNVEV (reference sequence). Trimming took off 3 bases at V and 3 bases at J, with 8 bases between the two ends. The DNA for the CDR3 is TGTGCCAGCAGTTTCTTTGCGGACACTGAAGCTTTCTTT. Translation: CASSFFADTEAFF.

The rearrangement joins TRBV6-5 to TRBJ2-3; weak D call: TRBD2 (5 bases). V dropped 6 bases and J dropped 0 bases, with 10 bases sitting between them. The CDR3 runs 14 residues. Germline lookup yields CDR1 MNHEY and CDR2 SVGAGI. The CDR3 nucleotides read TGTGCCAGCAGGCACCCTAGCAGCACAGATACGCAGTATTTT. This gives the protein CASRHPSSTDTQYF.

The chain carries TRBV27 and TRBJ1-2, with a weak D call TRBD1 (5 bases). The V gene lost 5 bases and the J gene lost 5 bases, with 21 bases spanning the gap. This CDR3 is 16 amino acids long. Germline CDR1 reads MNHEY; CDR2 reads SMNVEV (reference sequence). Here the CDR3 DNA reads TGTGCCAGCAGTCCGGACCGCGGGAAGGGGAGGTATGGCTACACCTTC. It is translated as CASSPDRGKGRYGYTF.

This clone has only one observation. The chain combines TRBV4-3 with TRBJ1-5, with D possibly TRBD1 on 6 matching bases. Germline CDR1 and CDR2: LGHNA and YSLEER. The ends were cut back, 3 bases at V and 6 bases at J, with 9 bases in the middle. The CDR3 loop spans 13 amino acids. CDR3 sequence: CASSHRGSQPQHF. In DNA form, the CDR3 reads TGCGCCAGCAGCCACAGGGGAAGTCAGCCCCAGCATTTT.

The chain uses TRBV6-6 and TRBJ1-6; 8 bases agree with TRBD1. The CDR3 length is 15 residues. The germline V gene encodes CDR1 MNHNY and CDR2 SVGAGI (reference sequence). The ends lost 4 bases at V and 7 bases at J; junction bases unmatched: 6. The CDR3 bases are TGTGCCAGCAGTTCGCGGACAGGGCGGAATTCACCCCTCCACTTT. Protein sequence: CASSSRTGRNSPLHF.

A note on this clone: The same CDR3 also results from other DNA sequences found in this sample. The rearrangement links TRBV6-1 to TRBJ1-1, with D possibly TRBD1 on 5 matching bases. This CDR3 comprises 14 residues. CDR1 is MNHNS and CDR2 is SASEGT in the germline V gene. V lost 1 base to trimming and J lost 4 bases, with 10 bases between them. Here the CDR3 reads CASSEVGGGTEAFF. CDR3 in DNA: TGTGCCAGCAGTGAAGTGGGGGGTGGCACTGAAGCTTTCTTT.

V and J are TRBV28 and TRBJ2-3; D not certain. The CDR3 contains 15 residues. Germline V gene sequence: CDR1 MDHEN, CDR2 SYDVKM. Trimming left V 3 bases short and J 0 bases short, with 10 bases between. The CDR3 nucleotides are TGTGCCAGCAGTTTTCGTGACACCAGCACAGATACGCAGTATTTT. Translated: CASSFRDTSTDTQYF. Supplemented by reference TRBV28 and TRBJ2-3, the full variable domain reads DVKVTQSSRYLVKRTGEKVFLECVQDMDHENMFWYRQDPGLGLRLIYFSYDVKMKEKGDIPEGYSVSREKKERFSLILESASTNQTSMYLCASSFRDTSTDTQYFGPGTRLTVL.

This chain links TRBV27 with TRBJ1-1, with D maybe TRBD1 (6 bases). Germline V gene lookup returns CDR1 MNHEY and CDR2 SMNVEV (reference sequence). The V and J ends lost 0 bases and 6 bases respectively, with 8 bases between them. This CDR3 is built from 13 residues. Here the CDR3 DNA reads TGTGCCAGCAGTTTATCAGGGGGTGCTGAAGCTTTCTTT. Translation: CASSLSGGAEAFF.